This T cell receptor (beta chain) was identified in a study of identical twins. Study-level results: Because invariant MAIT and iNKT cells could be present, zero-insertion analyses could be partly confounded. Low generation-probability sequences were in excess among twin-shared out-of-frame alpha sequences.

Everyone who donated was a healthy Caucasian. The ends lost 4 bases at V and 5 bases at J; junction bases unmatched: 10. Germline loops: CDR1 SGHDT, CDR2 YYEEEE. This CDR3 region has 15 residues. One entry per CDR3 protein results from TCRdb running MiXCR on the 5' RACE reads. Of about 200,000 distinct CDR3 sequences listed, 7.5% are singletons. This clonotype has a handful of counts. The antigen is unknown. The same specimen was also included in a second study, on yellow fever vaccine responses in identical twins.

V gene TRBV5-6 combines with J gene TRBJ2-5; the match to TRBD1 covers 8 bases. The TCR originated in a woman younger than 35 in good health. The sample taken for sequencing was memory (CD45RO+) T cells sorted from blood. This CDR3 is CASSALDRVDETQYF. The CDR3 DNA is TGTGCCAGCAGCGCGCTGGACAGGGTGGATGAGACCCAGTACTTC.